This TCR beta chain was sequenced for a study of T cell repertoires in cytomegalovirus infection. Turning to the study itself: Signatures in public TCR beta sequences pointed to both CMV infection and matching HLA type.

Via MiXCR, TCRdb re-called the reads, giving one row per CDR3 protein. The sample lists 200,000 to 250,000 distinct CDR3 sequences, approximately 22% occurring once. Findings and caveats of the study: There were HLA-C-restricted CMV-specific TCR beta clonotypes dominating the ex vivo response. Summed frequency of shared TCR beta families picked out CMV carriers who also had the relevant HLA.

Notes on this clonotype: What it binds is unknown.

V trimming: 5 bases; J trimming: 3 bases; junction bases outside the gene matches: 3. CDR3 length: 15 residues. Germline V CDR1 and CDR2: MNHGY, SAAAGT. The specimen was CD8+ T cells from PBMCs. The V gene is TRBV6-8, the J gene TRBJ2-1; 11 bases line up with TRBD2. The receptor comes from a human donor in good health (CMV status not recorded). Some clones in this sample may be carry-over from other donors' samples. The CDR3 loop reads CASSTSGGYYNEQFF. CDR3 bases: TGTGCCAGCAGTACTAGCGGGGGATACTACAATGAGCAGTTCTTC.